This T cell receptor (beta chain) originates from a study of blood T cell repertoires in COVID-19. This CDR3 spans 15 amino acids. Germline assignment: CDR1 SGHNT and CDR2 YYREEE (reference sequence). Trimming at V came to 5 bases and at J to 2 bases, leaving 8 bases not matched to a gene. Some clones are missing from TCRdb's copy, which holds only in-frame ones; the method was immunoSEQ multiplex PCR. The profile shows hundreds of thousands of clones, roughly 80% of them singletons. The sequencing input was peripheral blood. This rearrangement joins TRBV5-4 to TRBJ2-7; 9 nucleotides line up with TRBD1. This receptor was obtained from a woman aged 45 to 65 with active or convalescent COVID-19. CDR3 nucleotides: TGTGCCAGCAGTCGTACAGGGGGCCCTGCCTACGAGCAGTACTTC. Amino acid sequence: CASSRTGGPAYEQYF.